Listed below are T cell receptor beta chains from one sample, sequenced in a study of T-cell memory formation after mild COVID-19. TCRdb itself ran the 5' RACE reads through MiXCR, one entry per CDR3 protein. Found here are some 330,000 distinct CDR3 sequences, around 20% of them singletons; the top ten hold around an eighth. Sequencing was performed on PBMCs or a T cell subset sorted from them (not recorded which). These receptors came from an adult woman who had mild COVID-19 (a few samples of this study predate the infection). Cell type and time point are not known. Both conserved end residues are part of each CDR3. D genes are given only for firm matches. Rows may omit the clone size; those that give it use once, few, many or a size class.

d_call	j_call	clone_size	v_call	cdr3_aa	cdr3_nt
.	TRBJ1-1	.	TRBV12-3/TRBV12-4	CASSPNWGSTEAFF	TGTGCCAGCAGTCCGAACTGGGGATCCACTGAAGCTTTCTTT
.	TRBJ2-3	many	TRBV19	CASSSGPDADTQYF	TGTGCCAGTAGCAGCGGACCAGATGCAGATACGCAGTATTTT
TRBD1	TRBJ1-3	few	TRBV12-3/TRBV12-4	CASSYGTGFFGNTIYF	TGTGCCAGCAGTTATGGGACAGGGTTCTTTGGAAACACCATATATTTT
TRBD2	TRBJ2-1	few	TRBV24-1	CATEGLARGNEQFF	TGTGCCACCGAGGGACTAGCGAGAGGCAATGAGCAGTTCTTC
TRBD1	TRBJ1-1	.	TRBV6-6	CASGGDRRNTEAFF	TGTGCCAGCGGGGGGGACAGAAGGAACACTGAAGCTTTCTTT
TRBD2	TRBJ2-7	.	TRBV4-2	CASSQDLLAGVYEQYF	TGTGCCAGCAGCCAAGATCTACTAGCGGGGGTCTACGAGCAGTACTTC
TRBD2	TRBJ2-5	few	TRBV25-1	CASSNPGGQETQYF	TGTGCCAGCAGCAACCCGGGGGGCCAAGAGACCCAGTACTTC
.	TRBJ1-5	.	TRBV7-2	CASTTQGPDQPQHF	TGTGCCAGCACCACCCAGGGGCCCGATCAGCCCCAGCATTTT
TRBD2	TRBJ2-3	many	TRBV20-1	CSAKRTSGGPSSTDTQYF	TGCAGTGCTAAAAGGACTAGCGGGGGCCCTAGTTCCACAGATACGCAGTATTTT
.	TRBJ2-4	few	TRBV14	CATESDNGNIQYF	TGTGCCACCGAAAGCGATAATGGTAACATTCAGTACTTC
TRBD2	TRBJ2-2	few	TRBV29-1	CSVVVGLAGLTGELFF	TGCAGCGTTGTTGTGGGACTAGCGGGACTCACCGGGGAGCTGTTTTTT
.	TRBJ2-2	many	TRBV7-3	CASSWTENTGELFF	TGTGCCAGCAGCTGGACTGAGAACACCGGGGAGCTGTTTTTT
TRBD2	TRBJ2-3	.	TRBV2	CASRLTSGGAGSPQYF	TGTGCCAGCAGGTTGACTAGCGGGGGGGCCGGGTCTCCGCAGTATTTT
TRBD1	TRBJ2-7	.	TRBV12-3/TRBV12-4	CASSKTGGDSYEQYF	TGTGCCAGCAGTAAGACAGGGGGGGATTCCTACGAGCAGTACTTC
.	TRBJ1-1	few	TRBV5-1	CASSSGPGRDTEAFF	TGCGCCAGCAGCTCAGGACCCGGAAGGGACACTGAAGCTTTCTTT
TRBD1	TRBJ2-3	few	TRBV7-2	CASSLGTGASTDTQYF	TGTGCCAGCAGCTTAGGGACAGGGGCCAGCACAGATACGCAGTATTTT
.	TRBJ2-7	.	TRBV12-3/TRBV12-4	CASSKGPAVSEQYF	TGTGCCAGCAGCAAGGGACCGGCCGTGTCCGAGCAGTACTTC
TRBD1	TRBJ2-3	.	TRBV10-3	CAISESFTGQGSTDTQYF	TGTGCCATCAGTGAGTCGTTCACGGGACAGGGATCTACAGATACGCAGTATTTT
.	TRBJ1-1	.	TRBV10-3	CAISEGRLVAFF	TGTGCCATCAGTGAAGGACGGCTAGTCGCTTTCTTT
TRBD1	TRBJ1-2	few	TRBV20-1	CSAYRRQGYYGYTF	TGCAGTGCCTACCGTAGACAGGGCTACTATGGCTACACCTTC
.	TRBJ1-1	.	TRBV4-1	CASSQADRYTEAFF	TGCGCCAGCAGCCAGGCAGACAGGTACACTGAAGCTTTCTTT
.	TRBJ2-1	.	TRBV20-1	CSARGAGPVYNEQFF	TGCAGTGCTCGTGGGGCGGGACCCGTCTACAATGAGCAGTTCTTC
.	TRBJ2-7	.	TRBV5-1	CASSLLEGAPLSFEQYF	TGCGCCAGCAGCTTGTTGGAGGGGGCCCCTTTGTCCTTCGAGCAGTACTTC
.	TRBJ1-5	.	TRBV15	CATRGRNSNQPQHF	TGTGCCACCAGAGGACGGAATAGCAATCAGCCCCAGCATTTT
.	TRBJ2-4	few	TRBV25-1	CASSEGGGRAILAKNIQYF	TGTGCCAGCAGTGAGGGAGGCGGAAGAGCGATACTAGCCAAAAACATTCAGTACTTC
.	TRBJ2-3	few	TRBV7-7	CASSFRVGDTQYF	TGTGCCAGCAGCTTCAGGGTTGGCGATACGCAGTATTTT
TRBD1	TRBJ2-7	many	TRBV5-6	CASSLTGGEDEQYF	TGTGCCAGCAGCTTGACAGGGGGCGAAGACGAGCAGTACTTC
.	TRBJ2-2	.	TRBV29-1	CSGWVGNTGELFF	TGCAGCGGCTGGGTTGGGAACACCGGGGAGCTGTTTTTT
TRBD1	TRBJ1-6	few	TRBV3-1	CASSRGQDNSPLHF	TGTGCCAGCAGCAGGGGGCAGGATAATTCACCCCTCCACTTT
TRBD2	TRBJ2-2	few	TRBV4-3	CASSLASGGVAGELFF	TGCGCCAGCAGCCTCGCTAGCGGGGGCGTCGCCGGGGAGCTGTTTTTT
TRBD2	TRBJ2-5	.	TRBV12-3/TRBV12-4	CASSLGPREGYF	TGTGCCAGCAGTTTAGGTCCCCGGGAGGGGTACTTC
TRBD1	TRBJ1-1	few	TRBV6-5	CASTQGQGTEAFF	TGTGCCAGCACCCAGGGACAGGGGACCGAAGCTTTCTTT
.	TRBJ1-5	few	TRBV12-3/TRBV12-4	CASSFRVGNQPQHF	TGTGCCAGCAGTTTCAGGGTCGGTAATCAGCCCCAGCATTTT
TRBD2	TRBJ2-1	.	TRBV12-5	CASGSISGVRNNEQFF	TGTGCTAGTGGTTCCATTAGCGGGGTGAGAAACAATGAGCAGTTCTTC
TRBD1	TRBJ2-1	few	TRBV6-2/TRBV6-3	CASGGHRGLLYNEQFF	TGTGCCAGCGGGGGACACAGGGGCCTACTTTACAATGAGCAGTTCTTC
.	TRBJ1-1	few	TRBV27	CASRVGAEAFF	TGTGCCAGCAGGGTCGGTGCTGAAGCTTTCTTT